The TCR beta chain under discussion was sequenced for a study of blood T cell repertoires in COVID-19 (dated by TCRdb to the early 2020s). Study-wide context: Collaborator samples came from the United States, Italy and Spain and covered acute and convalescent phases of COVID-19. Nearly every sample came with metadata listing a de-identified subject ID, COVID-19 status, age in years and sex. The samples were drawn from the first 160 participants of the ongoing ImmuneRACE study and from about 1,200 subjects provided by 6 global collaborators. HLA class I and class II types, where available, came from metadata supplied by the sample provider rather than from assay-based typing. The material from the prospective study consisted of cDNA or gDNA derived from T cells, B-cell-depleted T cells, or PBMCs. The repertoires were made available in a free public database intended to serve as a resource for research on the immune response to SARS-CoV-2. Subjects who had been exposed to COVID-19, were actively infected with it, or had recovered from it provided the deeply sampled blood TCRbeta repertoires that made up the dataset.

V has 5 bases trimmed and J has 5 bases trimmed; junction bases matching no gene number 5. The CDR3 covers 14 residues, taking in both the cysteine and the phenylalanine. The sequence is cut down to CDR3 DNA, 42 bases in frame from base 1. CDR1 WSHSY and CDR2 SAAADI are derived from the germline V gene. On this clone itself: The target of this receptor is not known. There are no base qualities to consult, and no much larger clone falls within one base.

Study-level results and caveats: The amount of clinical and demographic metadata varied by source and participant and was provided uncurated.

Another Seattle source contributed samples from volunteer blood donors who had recovered from COVID-19. Whole blood was collected in K2EDTA tubes by collaborating institutions according to the institutions' own protocols. For TCRbeta analysis, collaborator samples were shipped as frozen whole blood, as isolated PBMCs, or as DNA extracted from either sample type. TCRbeta CDR3 regions were amplified from genomic DNA by means of the immunoSEQ Assay, a bias-controlled multiplex PCR. As for the authors' bioinformatics: The number of nucleated cells in each sample was estimated from the amplification of reference gene primers within the assay. To quantify the absolute abundance of each unique TCRbeta CDR3 rearrangement, sequence reads were collapsed and filtered. For each sample, productive Simpson clonality was calculated by taking the square root of Simpson's diversity index across productive rearrangements. As stored in TCRdb, this immuneACCESS dataset retains in-frame rearrangements with V and J assigned. A fraction of the clones does not appear; measured against another copy, unresolved V genes explain less than half of the discrepancy, and the remainder lacks a known reason. V and J calls and clone size are copied from that table; D and trimming were computed from the DNA. Across this sample there are 200,000 to 250,000 clones, with around 87% seen only once. Together, the top ten hold 2.5% to 3.5% of the sample.

The sequencing input was peripheral blood. This receptor chain uses TRBV10-2 and TRBJ2-1; TRBD2 matches 8 bases in the middle. The TCR sequence derives from a woman aged 25 to 39 who had recovered from COVID-19. The DNA sequence is given as TGCGCCAGCAGTAATTGGCGGGGGGACAATGAGCAGTTCTTC. This encodes CASSNWRGDNEQFF.